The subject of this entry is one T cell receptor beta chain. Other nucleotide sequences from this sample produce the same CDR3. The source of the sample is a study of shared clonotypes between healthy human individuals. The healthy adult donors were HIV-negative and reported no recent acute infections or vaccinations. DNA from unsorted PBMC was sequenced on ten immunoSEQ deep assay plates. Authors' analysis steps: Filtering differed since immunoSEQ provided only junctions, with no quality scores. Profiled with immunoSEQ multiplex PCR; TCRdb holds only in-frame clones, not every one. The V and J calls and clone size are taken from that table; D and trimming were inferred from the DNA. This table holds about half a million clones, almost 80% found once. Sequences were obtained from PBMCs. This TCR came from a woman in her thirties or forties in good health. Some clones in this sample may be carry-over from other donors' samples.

This chain's CDR3 is CASRGTSGTYEQYF. The DNA of the CDR3 is TGTGCCAGCAGGGGGACTAGCGGAACCTACGAGCAGTACTTC. The chain couples TRBV2 to TRBJ2-7; 11 bases are a match to TRBD2. The ends lost 6 bases at V and 2 bases at J; junction bases unmatched: 3. Germline V gene lookup returns CDR1 SNHLY and CDR2 FYNNEI. This CDR3 is built from 14 residues.